Below are 23 T cell receptor beta chains sequenced from a single sample in a study of T cell responses to AZD1222 COVID-19 vaccine. TCRdb keeps only in-frame clones here, not all; method: immunoSEQ multiplex PCR. Here the sample spans 90,000 to 120,000 clones, roughly 86% being singletons. The sequencing here drew on peripheral blood, taken 28 days after the second dose of the MenACWY control vaccine. The receptors shown here come from an adult who received the MenACWY meningococcal vaccine as a control.

This chain uses TRBV5-4 with TRBJ2-1, with no clear D. Germline V CDR1 and CDR2: SGHNT, YYREEE (reference sequence). The V end was cut by 2 bases, the J end by 5 bases, with 11 bases between. The CDR3 spans 14 residues. The CDR3 sequence is CASSFNAPNNEQFF. CDR3 nucleotides: TGTGCCAGCAGCTTCAACGCCCCTAACAATGAGCAGTTCTTC. Full variable domain (missing parts from reference TRBV5-4 and TRBJ2-1): ETGVTQSPTHLIKTRGQQVTLRCSSQSGHNTVSWYQQALGQGPQFIFQYYREEENGRGNFPPRFSGLQFPNYSSELNVNALELDDSALYLCASSFNAPNNEQFFGPGTRLTVL.

This clone was found once. The chain is built from TRBV30 and TRBJ1-4; a weak D match, TRBD1 (6 bases). The CDR3 length is 13 residues. Trimming stripped 1 base from V and 5 bases from J, with 8 bases between. Looked up from germline, CDR1 is GTSNPN and CDR2 is SVGIG (reference sequence). Here the CDR3 reads CAWSAGVNEKLFF. The CDR3 DNA reads as TGTGCCTGGAGTGCAGGGGTAAATGAAAAACTGTTTTTT.

This clone showed up just once. The chain employs TRBV5-4 and TRBJ1-1, with unresolved D. This CDR3 is built from 13 residues. Trimming took 2 bases from V and 1 from J, leaving 6 bases between them. CDR1 and CDR2 (germline): SGHNT, YYREEE (reference sequence). The CDR3 DNA is TGTGCCAGCAGCTTAACAAAGAACACTGAAGCTTTCTTT. Encoded protein: CASSLTKNTEAFF.

A few counts support this clone. The chain joins TRBV3-1 (or the pseudogene TRBV3-2) to TRBJ2-7; either TRBD1 or TRBD2 may supply D (5 bases each). Germline CDR1 reads LGHDT; CDR2 reads YNNKEL (reference sequence). This CDR3 has 17 residues. V gave up 0 bases and J gave up 0 bases, with 15 bases separating them. The CDR3 sequence is CASSQDTFGTFSYEQYF. The CDR3 nucleotides are TGTGCCAGCAGCCAAGATACTTTTGGGACGTTCTCCTACGAGCAGTACTTC.

CDR3 DNA sequence: TGTGCCAGCAGTCCCCCGGGGCCCTACTCCTACGAGCAGTACTTC. It is translated as CASSPPGPYSYEQYF. The rearrangement joins TRBV28 to TRBJ2-7; tentatively, D is TRBD1 or TRBD2 (5 bases each). This CDR3 has 15 amino acids. V lost 5 bases and J 0 bases, leaving 14 bases between the germline ends. CDR1 is MDHEN, CDR2 SYDVKM, per germline.

This rearrangement joins TRBV21-1 to TRBJ2-5; whether TRBD2, the table's D call, matches the DNA was not checked. TRBV21-1 is reported as a pseudogene. This CDR3 contains 13 residues. CDR3 in DNA: TGTGGTAGGGCTAGCGGGGCCCAAGAGACCCAGTACTTC. Protein: CGRASGAQETQYF.

V gene TRBV7-2 combines with J gene TRBJ2-3, with D hard to call. The CDR3 length is 13 residues. With 2 bases removed from V and 3 bases from J, the gap between germline ends came to 6 bases. Germline V gives CDR1 SGHTA, CDR2 FQGNSA. CDR3 loop: CASSLYGTDTQYF. The CDR3 bases are TGTGCCAGCAGCTTATACGGTACAGATACGCAGTATTTT.

This chain connects TRBV11-3 to TRBJ2-1, with a possible D match to TRBD1 (5 bases). V was pared by 5 bases and J by 7 bases, with 15 bases between. The CDR3 consists of 14 residues. Germline values: CDR1 SGHNT, CDR2 YENEEA. The CDR3 DNA is TGTGCCAGCAGCCTAAGCAGGGTAACGAATGAGCAGTTCTTC. This encodes CASSLSRVTNEQFF.

V gene TRBV6-1 combines with J gene TRBJ2-2, with D perhaps TRBD1 or TRBD2 (6 bases each). The CDR3 sequence is 15 residues long. V lost 1 base to trimming and J lost 6 bases, with 12 bases between them. CDR1 MNHNS and CDR2 SASEGT come from the germline V gene. CDR3 loop: CASSEVGGRAGELFF. In nucleotides, the CDR3 is TGTGCCAGCAGTGAAGTGGGGGGCAGGGCCGGGGAGCTGTTTTTT.

The chain is built from TRBV9 and TRBJ1-3; no clear D gene. There are 15 residues in the CDR3. Germline-derived CDR1 and CDR2 are SGDLS and YYNGEE. The V end lost 2 bases, the J end lost 0 bases, and 9 bases lay between the germline ends. The CDR3 coding sequence is TGTGCCAGCAGCGTCACACAAGACTCTGGAAACACCATATATTTT. Translated, it gives CASSVTQDSGNTIYF.

CDR3 nucleotide sequence: TGTGCCAGCAGCTTAATCGAGGGATCCCCTGAAGCTTTCTTT. It encodes CASSLIEGSPEAFF. The chain recombines TRBV11-2 with TRBJ1-1; D not resolved. Germline CDR1 SGHAT, CDR2 FQNNGV. CDR3 length: 14 amino acids. Trimming pared 2 bases from V and 6 bases from J, leaving 13 bases between.

As regards this clone: The missing conserved phenylalanine or tryptophan at the end of this CDR3 makes a read error likely. Because the CDR3's place on the DNA is in doubt, the DNA is left out and the CDR3 is given as listed by TCRdb. The V and J genes are TRBV7-9 and TRBJ1-1; the table assigns TRBD1, which was not confirmed against the DNA. Per the germline V gene, CDR1 is SEHNR and CDR2 is FQNEAQ (reference sequence). A total of 11 residues make up the CDR3, ends included. The CDR3 here is CASSQGQRWSI.

This chain joins TRBV7-9 and TRBJ1-2; 9 nucleotides line up with TRBD1. The CDR3 length is 14 residues. V lost 4 bases and J lost 7; bases outside the gene matches: 7. CDR1 and CDR2 from the germline V gene are SEHNR and FQNEAQ (reference sequence). The CDR3 region has the DNA TGTGCCAGCAGCTCGGCGGGACAGGGATTTGGCTACACCTTC. This codes for CASSSAGQGFGYTF.

The chain joins TRBV7-2 to TRBJ1-6; D is undetermined. V lost 1 base and J lost 9, with 13 bases in between. Germline CDR1 and CDR2: SGHTA and FQGNSA. CDR3 length: 15 residues. The CDR3 region has the DNA TGTGCCAGCAGCTTAGTTGGGCAGAGTGGTTCACCCCTCCACTTT. It translates to CASSLVGQSGSPLHF.

The genes are TRBV12-3 or TRBV12-4 and TRBJ1-2, with 7 bases fitting TRBD1. Germline trimming cut 6 bases from V and 4 bases from J; bases unmatched to any gene: 5. The CDR3 has 13 amino acids. The CDR3, as DNA: TGTGCCAGCAGCTTGGACAGGCTCTATGGCTACACCTTC. Protein product: CASSLDRLYGYTF.

The gene calls are TRBV18 and TRBJ2-3; 8 bases are a match to TRBD1. The CDR3 covers 15 residues. The V gene end was trimmed by 3 bases and the J gene end by 3 bases; junction bases not matched to a gene: 5. Germline-derived CDR1 and CDR2 are KGHSH and LQKENI. DNA of the CDR3: TGTGCCAGCTCACCGAACAGGGGGGCGACAGATACGCAGTATTTT. Protein product: CASSPNRGATDTQYF.

V is TRBV5-4 and J is TRBJ2-7; 14 nucleotides align to TRBD2. The V segment lost 6 bases and the J segment 2 bases; nucleotides outside the gene matches: 13. The CDR3 length is 18 residues. The V gene's germline CDR1 is SGHNT and CDR2 YYREEE (reference sequence). CDR3 DNA sequence: TGTGCCAGCACGTCTTTAACCGGGACTAGCGGGGGTGCCTACGAGCAGTACTTC. It encodes CASTSLTGTSGGAYEQYF.

Only a few counts were recorded for this clone. This chain's CDR3 is CASTGTGGKDTQYF. The CDR3 coding sequence is TGTGCCAGCACCGGGACAGGGGGCAAGGATACGCAGTATTTT. The chain combines TRBV6-6 with TRBJ2-3, with TRBD1 matching 12 bases. J was trimmed by 6 bases and V by 7 bases; bases with no gene match: 5. Germline V CDR1 and CDR2: MNHNY, SVGAGI (reference sequence). The CDR3 consists of 14 residues.

The V and J genes are TRBV24-1 and TRBJ2-3; tentative D call: TRBD1 (5 bases). Per the germline V gene, CDR1 is KGHDR and CDR2 is SFDVKD. The CDR3 covers 13 residues. V was clipped by 7 bases and J by 6 bases, with 13 bases between them. The CDR3 DNA follows: TGTGCCACCAGGGATCAGGGTTCCGATACGCAGTATTTT. It is translated as CATRDQGSDTQYF.

The V gene is TRBV5-6, the J gene TRBJ2-2, with 8 bases identical to TRBD1. Germline values: CDR1 SGHDT, CDR2 YYEEEE. This CDR3 spans 14 amino acids. The V and J ends lost 3 bases and 6 bases, in that order; junction bases with no gene match: 4. The CDR3 reads CASSSLQGAGELFF. The CDR3, as DNA: TGTGCCAGCAGCTCCCTACAGGGGGCCGGGGAGCTGTTTTTT.

This clone appeared a single time. J is TRBJ2-6 and V is TRBV6-2 or TRBV6-3, with D hard to call. V lost 0 bases and J 8 bases, leaving 8 bases between the germline ends. Germline CDR1 reads MNHEY; CDR2 reads SVGEGT. This CDR3 is 14 amino acids long. The CDR3 DNA follows: TGTGCCAGCAGTTACTCCGAGGTGACCAACGTCCTGACTTTC. Protein: CASSYSEVTNVLTF.

The rearrangement links TRBV6-5 to TRBJ2-3, with 10 bases fitting TRBD2. Losses at the gene ends were 6 bases for V and 3 bases for J; bases not matched to a gene: 6. This CDR3 has 15 residues. The germline V gene encodes CDR1 MNHEY and CDR2 SVGAGI. CDR3 sequence (DNA): TGTGCCAGCAGGACTTTAGCGGGGGGTACAGATACGCAGTATTTT. As protein: CASRTLAGGTDTQYF.

This sequence joins TRBV11-2 and TRBJ1-2; D remains ambiguous. Germline loops: CDR1 SGHAT, CDR2 FQNNGV. There are 15 residues in the CDR3. V was trimmed by 0 bases and J by 9 bases, leaving 17 bases between them. The CDR3 nucleotides read TGTGCCAGCAGCTTAGATTGGGTAAATAATGAGAGCTACACCTTC. As protein: CASSLDWVNNESYTF. Variable domain in full (rest from reference TRBV11-2 and TRBJ1-2): EAGVAQSPRYKIIEKRQSVAFWCNPISGHATLYWYQQILGQGPKLLIQFQNNGVVDDSQLPKDRFSAERLKGVDSTLKIQPAKLEDSAVYLCASSLDWVNNESYTFGSGTRLTVV.